This TCR beta chain originates from a study of blood T cell repertoires in COVID-19. Overall study context: COVID-19 samples from acute and convalescent phases originated in the United States, Italy and Spain.

Original data processing: Researchers report that nucleated cell counts were estimated from reference gene primer amplification. Libraries were prepared by immunoSEQ multiplex PCR; TCRdb keeps only in-frame clonotypes and omits some of them. D and trimming come from the DNA, and the V and J calls and clone size come from that table. The sample has about 290,000 clones; around four fifths are singletons. This clone came up a few times. Germline lookup yields CDR1 MNHNY and CDR2 SVGAGI (reference sequence). V lost 9 bases and J 8 bases, leaving 22 bases between the germline ends. CDR3 length equals 14 residues.

V and J are TRBV6-6 and TRBJ1-2; weak D call: TRBD1 (6 bases). The sequence came from a woman in her forties or fifties with active or convalescent COVID-19. Sequencing was done on a sample of peripheral blood. The CDR3 coding sequence is TGTGCCAGTAGCGGGGGGGCCAGCCGCCGCGGCTACACCTTC. Protein: CASSGGASRRGYTF.